These 28 T cell receptor beta chains originate from one sample sequenced in a study of neurological immune-mediated disorders. Specified time point: technical triplicate 1. A single record per CDR3 protein comes from TCRdb applying MiXCR to the 5' RACE reads. Of 25,000 or so distinct CDR3 sequences in the sample, about 12% were seen once. Specimen: CD4+ T cells from blood. Receptor source: a female donor with HTLV-1-associated myelopathy (HAM/TSP).

The V gene is TRBV12-3 or TRBV12-4, the J gene TRBJ1-5; a possible D gene is TRBD1 (5 bases). This CDR3 contains 13 residues. Trimming left V 7 bases short and J 4 bases short, with 11 bases between. CDR3 sequence: CASNITGNQPQHF. The CDR3 coding sequence is TGTGCCAGCAACATTACAGGAAATCAGCCCCAGCATTTT.

Ten or more counts support this clonotype. This rearrangement joins TRBV29-1 to TRBJ1-2, with a tentative D call TRBD1 (6 bases). Germline CDR1 is SQVTM and CDR2 is ANQGSEA. This CDR3 has 12 residues. Trimming took off 7 bases at V and 2 bases at J, with 11 bases between the two ends. The CDR3 DNA follows: TGCAGCGGACTCAGGGGCAACTATGGCTACACCTTC. This translates into CSGLRGNYGYTF.

This clonotype was counted ten times or more. The chain recombines TRBV12-3 or TRBV12-4 with TRBJ1-2, with 7 bases that match TRBD1. CDR3 length equals 13 residues. Losses at the gene ends were 5 bases for V and 4 bases for J; bases not matched to a gene: 4. CDR3 nucleotides: TGTGCCAGCAGTCCTGACAGGGTCTATGGCTACACCTTC. Protein: CASSPDRVYGYTF.

In this sample, this clonotype turned up many times. V gene TRBV5-1 combines with J gene TRBJ2-5; D is uncertain. Germline V CDR1 and CDR2: SGHRS, YFSETQ. V was shortened by 1 base and J by 5 bases, with 6 bases between the two germline ends. This CDR3 contains 12 residues. The CDR3 sequence is CASSLMAETQYF. The CDR3 nucleotides read TGCGCCAGCAGCTTGATGGCTGAGACCCAGTACTTC.

This clonotype was seen at least ten times. The CDR3 here is CASSILHLFTRGSYGYTF. The CDR3 DNA is TGTGCCAGCAGCATACTACACTTGTTCACCAGGGGCTCCTATGGCTACACCTTC. The chain has TRBV7-2 and TRBJ1-2, with D possibly matching TRBD1 (6 bases). The CDR3 has 18 residues. The ends were cut back, 5 bases at V and 4 bases at J, with 26 bases in the middle. The germline V gene has CDR1 SGHTA and CDR2 FQGNSA.

This clonotype has a count of ten or more. V gene TRBV9 combines with J gene TRBJ2-1, with D hard to call. The V end lost 4 bases, the J end lost 6 bases, and 11 bases lay between the germline ends. CDR1 is SGDLS, CDR2 YYNGEE, per germline. The CDR3 has 13 amino acids. CDR3 in DNA: TGTGCCAGCAGCCCTTTCTCCCTCAATGAGCAGTTCTTC. This codes for CASSPFSLNEQFF.

This clonotype was seen at least ten times. V gene TRBV20-1 combines with J gene TRBJ2-5; D ambiguous. Germline-derived CDR1 and CDR2 are DFQATT and SNEGSKA (reference sequence). Trimming cost V 6 bases and J 2 bases, with 13 bases left between them. This CDR3 has 13 amino acids. The CDR3 here is CSALSNPQETQYF. DNA of the CDR3: TGCAGTGCCCTCAGTAACCCGCAAGAGACCCAGTACTTC.

This clonotype was picked up many times. V is TRBV5-1 and J is TRBJ2-2, with D unresolved. This CDR3 is built from 14 residues. Trimming took 0 bases from V and 4 from J, leaving 7 bases between them. Germline V CDR1 and CDR2: SGHRS, YFSETQ. The CDR3 protein is CASSLGLGTGELFF. CDR3 nucleotide sequence: TGCGCCAGCAGCTTGGGCCTCGGCACCGGGGAGCTGTTTTTT.

By sample share, this clonotype is medium-sized. The genes are TRBV5-1 and TRBJ2-1; tentatively, D is TRBD2 (5 bases). The ends were cut back, 7 bases at V and 7 bases at J, with 21 bases in the middle. Per the germline V gene, CDR1 is SGHRS and CDR2 is YFSETQ. The CDR3 loop spans 15 amino acids. CDR3 amino acids: CASRPAERATNEQFF. CDR3 sequence (DNA): TGCGCCAGCCGTCCGGCGGAGAGGGCGACGAATGAGCAGTTCTTC.

At least ten counts were recorded for this clonotype. The chain is built from TRBV6-5 and TRBJ1-4; the D is unclear. The CDR3 sequence is 13 residues long. Trimming pared 2 bases from V and 10 bases from J, leaving 11 bases between. Germline CDR1 is MNHEY and CDR2 is SVGAGI. CDR3 residues: CASSYDGVRKLFF. CDR3 DNA sequence: TGTGCCAGCAGTTACGACGGGGTTAGAAAACTGTTTTTT.

There are many counts of this clonotype. The chain employs TRBV5-1 and TRBJ1-1; no reliable D call. CDR1 SGHRS and CDR2 YFSETQ come from the germline V gene. V lost 0 bases to trimming and J lost 1 base, with 7 bases between them. There are 14 residues in the CDR3. The DNA of the CDR3 is TGCGCCAGCAGCTTGGCAGGACCGAACACTGAAGCTTTCTTT. This translates into CASSLAGPNTEAFF.

This clonotype appeared many times. The V gene is TRBV2, the J gene TRBJ2-7; 10 bases fit TRBD1. Per germline, CDR1 SNHLY and CDR2 FYNNEI. CDR3 length equals 15 residues. V was pared by 2 bases and J by 3 bases, with 4 bases of the junction left unmatched. This chain's CDR3 is CASSEMTGGIYEQYF. The CDR3 DNA is TGTGCCAGCAGTGAAATGACAGGGGGCATCTACGAGCAGTACTTC. The full variable domain, rest sourced from reference TRBV2 and TRBJ2-7, is EPEVTQTPSHQVTQMGQEVILRCVPISNHLYFYWYRQILGQKVEFLVSFYNNEISEKSEIFDDQFSVERPDGSNFTLKIRSTKLEDSAMYFCASSEMTGGIYEQYFGPGTRLTVT.

This clonotype has a count of ten or more. CDR3 loop: CASSPGTAQETQYF. The CDR3 region has the DNA TGTGCCAGCAGCCCCGGGACAGCTCAAGAGACCCAGTACTTC. The genes are TRBV7-9 and TRBJ2-5; 7 bases are a match to TRBD1. Trimming at V came to 5 bases and at J to 2 bases, leaving 5 bases not matched to a gene. CDR1 and CDR2 from the germline V gene are SEHNR and FQNEAQ (reference sequence). The CDR3 is 14 amino acids.

This clonotype was counted many times. The chain combines TRBV3-1 with TRBJ2-5; TRBD2 matches at 9 bases. Germline CDR1 LGHDT, CDR2 YNNKEL (reference sequence). The CDR3 has 15 residues. Trimming took 5 bases from V and 3 from J; bases not matched to a gene: 7. The CDR3 region is CASSTRTSDKETQYF. The CDR3, as DNA: TGTGCCAGCAGCACCCGGACTAGCGACAAAGAGACCCAGTACTTC.

This clonotype came up many times. The V and J genes are TRBV7-8 and TRBJ2-7; D unresolved. V shed 0 bases and J shed 7 bases, with 10 bases lying between them. The CDR3 totals 13 residues. Germline lookup yields CDR1 SGHVS and CDR2 FQNEAQ. The CDR3 region is CASSLASLGEQYF. The CDR3, as DNA: TGTGCCAGCAGCTTAGCCTCATTGGGGGAGCAGTACTTC.

There are many counts of this clonotype. The genes are TRBV30 and TRBJ2-2; the D gene could be TRBD1 or TRBD2 (6 bases each). This CDR3 region has 16 residues. Germline CDR1 and CDR2: GTSNPN and SVGIG (reference sequence). V shed 0 bases and J shed 2 bases, with 13 bases lying between them. The CDR3 sequence: CAWSVGGGGNTGELFF. The CDR3 nucleotides read TGTGCCTGGAGTGTCGGAGGGGGAGGCAACACCGGGGAGCTGTTTTTT.

This clonotype showed up many times. The chain uses TRBV7-2 and TRBJ2-5, with a possible D match to TRBD2 (6 bases). Germline V gives CDR1 SGHTA, CDR2 FQGNSA. The CDR3 sequence is 18 residues long. With 1 base removed from V and 5 bases from J, the gap between germline ends came to 23 bases. The CDR3 DNA is TGTGCCAGCAGCTTAGTTGCTCGGGGACTTTCCCCTCTGGAGACCCAGTACTTC. As protein: CASSLVARGLSPLETQYF.

This clonotype came up many times. V and J are TRBV7-3 and TRBJ2-3; D is possibly TRBD1 or TRBD2 (5 bases each). Germline loops: CDR1 SGHTA, CDR2 FQGTGA. This CDR3 region has 15 residues. V shed 2 bases and J shed 3 bases, with 12 bases lying between them. CDR3 DNA sequence: TGTGCCAGCAGCTTATTTGGGGGTCGTACAGATACGCAGTATTTT. Amino acid sequence: CASSLFGGRTDTQYF.

In its sample, this clonotype was seen many times. The genes are TRBV4-1 and TRBJ1-1, with D hard to call. There are 15 residues in the CDR3. In germline, CDR1 is MGHRA, CDR2 YSYEKL. The ends were cut back, 3 bases at V and 4 bases at J, with 15 bases in the middle. CDR3 nucleotide sequence: TGCGCCAGCAGCCAGGGCCCCGGCGATATCACTGAAGCTTTCTTT. Its translation: CASSQGPGDITEAFF.

This clonotype was recorded at least ten times. The chain recombines TRBV29-1 with TRBJ1-2; tentative D call: TRBD1 (6 bases). Between the trimmed V and J ends, which lost 6 bases and 7 bases, there was a span of 21 bases. The CDR3 has 14 amino acids. Germline V gene lookup returns CDR1 SQVTM and CDR2 ANQGSEA. The CDR3: CSVERQPGAGGYTF. DNA of the CDR3: TGCAGCGTCGAAAGGCAGCCGGGGGCGGGTGGCTACACCTTC.

This clonotype has a count of ten or more. The V gene is TRBV2, the J gene TRBJ2-4; D is possibly TRBD1 or TRBD2 (5 bases each). The germline CDR1 and CDR2 sequences are SNHLY and FYNNEI. Deletions cut 5 bases from V and 4 bases from J, with 18 bases between. CDR3 size: 16 residues. The CDR3 sequence is CASSRLRDGPKNIQYF. The CDR3 nucleotides are TGTGCCAGCAGTCGCCTCCGGGACGGCCCTAAAAACATTCAGTACTTC.

This clonotype was detected many times. This sequence joins TRBV5-1 and TRBJ2-5; TRBD2 matches at 10 bases. Germline values: CDR1 SGHRS, CDR2 YFSETQ. Trimming cost V 4 bases and J 5 bases; bases outside gene matches: 17. The CDR3 covers 18 residues. The CDR3 bases are TGCGCCAGCAGCACGAGAGGACTGGGTAGCGGGAGGACGGAGACCCAGTACTTC. It translates to CASSTRGLGSGRTETQYF.

In its sample, this clonotype was seen many times. The rearrangement uses TRBV5-1 and TRBJ1-2, with 9 bases matching TRBD1. The V and J ends lost 3 bases and 2 bases, in that order; junction bases with no gene match: 5. The CDR3 contains 15 residues. In germline, CDR1 is SGHRS, CDR2 YFSETQ. In DNA form, the CDR3 reads TGCGCCAGCAGCTCGTCCGGGACAGGGAACTATGGCTACACCTTC. As protein: CASSSSGTGNYGYTF.

This clonotype was observed at least ten times. The chain couples TRBV4-3 to TRBJ2-7, with 8 bases lining up with TRBD1. CDR1 is LGHNA and CDR2 is YSLEER in the germline V gene. The trim removed 4 bases at V and 4 bases at J, leaving 6 bases unmatched. The CDR3 runs to 14 residues. CDR3 DNA: TGCGCCAGCAGCCCCTGGCAGGGGGCTTACGAGCAGTACTTC. Amino acids: CASSPWQGAYEQYF.

Many counts were recorded for this clonotype. The chain employs TRBV29-1 and TRBJ2-4; TRBD2 matches 9 bases. Germline lookup yields CDR1 SQVTM and CDR2 ANQGSEA. Trimming removed 5 bases from V and 5 bases from J; junction bases left unmatched: 1. The CDR3 spans 12 residues. The CDR3 DNA reads as TGCAGCGTTCGACTAGCGGAAAACATTCAGTACTTC. Its protein is CSVRLAENIQYF.

This clonotype occurred many times. V and J are TRBV7-6 and TRBJ2-5, with a possible D match to TRBD1 (5 bases). Germline CDR1 SGHVS, CDR2 FNYEAQ. This CDR3 comprises 13 residues. Trimming took off 5 bases at V and 5 bases at J, with 12 bases between the two ends. For the CDR3, the DNA is TGTGCCAGCAGCCTTTGGGGCCGGGAGACCCAGTACTTC. Amino acid sequence: CASSLWGRETQYF.

By frequency in the sample, this clonotype is medium-sized. This chain uses TRBV29-1 with TRBJ2-5; perhaps D is TRBD1 or TRBD2 (7 bases each). Germline V lookup: CDR1 SQVTM, CDR2 ANQGSEA. V was cut by 7 bases and J by 5 bases, with 20 bases left in between. This CDR3 region has 14 residues. The CDR3 protein is CSATAGQSWETQYF. The CDR3 coding sequence is TGCAGCGCCACAGCGGGACAGTCGTGGGAGACCCAGTACTTC.

This clonotype was counted ten times or more. The rearrangement links TRBV5-1 to TRBJ1-2; 8 bases match TRBD1. Germline-derived CDR1 and CDR2 are SGHRS and YFSETQ. The CDR3 length is 14 residues. The J segment lost 4 bases and the V segment lost 10 bases, leaving 12 bases of the junction unmatched. The chain's CDR3 is CASYPGGGSYGYTF. CDR3 coding DNA: TGCGCCTCGTACCCAGGGGGCGGCAGCTATGGCTACACCTTC.